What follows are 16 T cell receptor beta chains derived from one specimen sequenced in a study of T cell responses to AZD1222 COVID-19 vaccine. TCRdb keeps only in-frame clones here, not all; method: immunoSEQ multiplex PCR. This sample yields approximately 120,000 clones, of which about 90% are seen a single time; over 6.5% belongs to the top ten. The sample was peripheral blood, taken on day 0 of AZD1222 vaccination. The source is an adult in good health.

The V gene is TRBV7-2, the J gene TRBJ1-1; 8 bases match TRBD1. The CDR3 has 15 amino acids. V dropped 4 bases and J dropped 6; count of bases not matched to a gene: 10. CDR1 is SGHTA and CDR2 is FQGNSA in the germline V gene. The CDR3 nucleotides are TGTGCCAGCAGCTACCGGACAGGGCAGGATTCTGAAGCTTTCTTT. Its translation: CASSYRTGQDSEAFF.

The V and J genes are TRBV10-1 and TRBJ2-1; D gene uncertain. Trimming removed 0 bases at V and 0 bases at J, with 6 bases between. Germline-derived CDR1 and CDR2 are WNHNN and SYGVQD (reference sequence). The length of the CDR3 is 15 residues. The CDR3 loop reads CASSESASSYNEQFF. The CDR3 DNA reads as TGCGCCAGCAGTGAGTCCGCTAGCTCCTACAATGAGCAGTTCTTC.

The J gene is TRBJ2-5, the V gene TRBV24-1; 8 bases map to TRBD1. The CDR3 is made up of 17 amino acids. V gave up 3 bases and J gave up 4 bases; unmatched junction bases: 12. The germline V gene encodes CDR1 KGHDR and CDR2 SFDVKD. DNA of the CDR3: TGTGCCACCAGTGATCCCTCGACAGGGGATGGGGGAGAGACCCAGTACTTC. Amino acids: CATSDPSTGDGGETQYF.

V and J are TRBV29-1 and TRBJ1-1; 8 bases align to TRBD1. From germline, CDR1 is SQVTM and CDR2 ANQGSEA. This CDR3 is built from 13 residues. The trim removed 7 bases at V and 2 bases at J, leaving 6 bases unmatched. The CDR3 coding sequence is TGCAGCGCCCAGGGACAGGTAAACACTGAAGCTTTCTTT. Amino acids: CSAQGQVNTEAFF.

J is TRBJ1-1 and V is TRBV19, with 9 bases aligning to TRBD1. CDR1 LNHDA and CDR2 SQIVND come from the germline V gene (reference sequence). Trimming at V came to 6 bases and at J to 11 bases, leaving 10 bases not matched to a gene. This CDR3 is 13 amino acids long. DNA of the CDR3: TGTGCCAGTAGGGGGCTTTGGACAGGGGCGGCTTTCTTT. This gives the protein CASRGLWTGAAFF. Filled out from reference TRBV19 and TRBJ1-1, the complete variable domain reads DGGITQSPKYLFRKEGQNVTLSCEQNLNHDAMYWYRQDPGQGLRLIYYSQIVNDFQKGDIAEGYSVSREKKESFPLTVTSAQKNPTAFYLCASRGLWTGAAFFGQGTRLTVV.

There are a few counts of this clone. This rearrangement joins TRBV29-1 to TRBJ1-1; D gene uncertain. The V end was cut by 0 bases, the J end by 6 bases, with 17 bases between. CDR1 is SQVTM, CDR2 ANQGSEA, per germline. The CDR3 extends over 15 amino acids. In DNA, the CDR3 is TGCAGCGTTGAAGACCTCTCCCCGGGCGGGCCTGAAGCTTTCTTT. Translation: CSVEDLSPGGPEAFF.

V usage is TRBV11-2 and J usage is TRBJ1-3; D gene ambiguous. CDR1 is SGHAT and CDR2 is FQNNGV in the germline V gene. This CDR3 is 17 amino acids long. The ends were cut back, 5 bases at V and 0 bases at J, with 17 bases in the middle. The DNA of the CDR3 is TGTGCCAGCAGCCAAATTCTGGCGGTTTACTCTGGAAACACCATATATTTT. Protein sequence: CASSQILAVYSGNTIYF.

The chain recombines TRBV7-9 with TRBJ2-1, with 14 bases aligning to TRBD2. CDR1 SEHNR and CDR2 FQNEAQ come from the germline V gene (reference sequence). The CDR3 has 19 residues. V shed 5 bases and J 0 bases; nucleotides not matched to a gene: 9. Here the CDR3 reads CASSKTSGGAPNSYNEQFF. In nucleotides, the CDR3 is TGTGCCAGCAGCAAGACTAGCGGGGGGGCTCCCAACTCCTACAATGAGCAGTTCTTC. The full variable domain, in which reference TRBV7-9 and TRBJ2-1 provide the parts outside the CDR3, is DTGVSQNPRHKITKRGQNVTFRCDPISEHNRLYWYRQTLGQGPEFLTYFQNEAQLEKSRLLSDRFSAERPKGSFSTLEIQRTEQGDSAMYLCASSKTSGGAPNSYNEQFFGPGTRLTVL.

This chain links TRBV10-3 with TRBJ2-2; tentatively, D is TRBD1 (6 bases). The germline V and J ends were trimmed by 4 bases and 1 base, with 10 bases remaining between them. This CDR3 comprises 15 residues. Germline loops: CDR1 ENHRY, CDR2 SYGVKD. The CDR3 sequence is CAISAPGQNTGELFF. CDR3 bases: TGTGCCATCAGTGCTCCGGGACAGAACACCGGGGAGCTGTTTTTT.

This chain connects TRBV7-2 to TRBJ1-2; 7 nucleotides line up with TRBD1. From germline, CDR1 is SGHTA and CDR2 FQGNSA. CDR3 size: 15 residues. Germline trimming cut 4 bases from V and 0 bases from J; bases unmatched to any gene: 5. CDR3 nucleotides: TGTGCCAGCAGCTGGACCGGGACAGCTAACTATGGCTACACCTTC. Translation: CASSWTGTANYGYTF.

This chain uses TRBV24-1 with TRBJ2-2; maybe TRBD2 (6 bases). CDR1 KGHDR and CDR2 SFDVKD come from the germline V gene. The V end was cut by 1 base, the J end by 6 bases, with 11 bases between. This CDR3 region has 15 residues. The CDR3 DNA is TGTGCCACCAGTGATTTCGGGAGTGGGGCCGGGGAGCTGTTTTTT. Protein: CATSDFGSGAGELFF.

CDR3 DNA sequence: TGTGCCAGCAGCCAACAGGGCCCCCAAATGGGCAGGTTAACGGGGAATCAGCCCCAGCATTTT. Encoded protein: CASSQQGPQMGRLTGNQPQHF. The chain links TRBV4-2 to TRBJ1-5, with TRBD1 as a possible D gene (5 bases). The V gene lost 2 bases and the J gene lost 4 bases, with 30 bases spanning the gap. The CDR3 spans 21 residues. Per the germline V gene, CDR1 is LGHNA and CDR2 is YNFKEQ.

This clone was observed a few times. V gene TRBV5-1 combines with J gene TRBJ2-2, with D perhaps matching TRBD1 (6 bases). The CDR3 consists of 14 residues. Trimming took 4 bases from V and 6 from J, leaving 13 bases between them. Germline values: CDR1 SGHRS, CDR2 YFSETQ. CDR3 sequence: CASSLEGGPGELFF. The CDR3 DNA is TGCGCCAGCAGCCTCGAAGGGGGTCCCGGGGAGCTGTTTTTT.

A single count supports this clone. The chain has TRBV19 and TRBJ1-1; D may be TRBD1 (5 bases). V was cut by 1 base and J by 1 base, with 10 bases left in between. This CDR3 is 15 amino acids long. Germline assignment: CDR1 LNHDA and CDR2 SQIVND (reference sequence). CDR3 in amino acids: CASSIGDAQNTEAFF. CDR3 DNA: TGTGCCAGTAGTATAGGGGACGCCCAGAACACTGAAGCTTTCTTT.

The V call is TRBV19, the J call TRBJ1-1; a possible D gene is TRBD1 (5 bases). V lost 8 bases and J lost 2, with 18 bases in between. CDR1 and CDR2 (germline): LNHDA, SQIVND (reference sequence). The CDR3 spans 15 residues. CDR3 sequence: CASEARGGVNTEAFF. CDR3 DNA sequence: TGTGCCAGTGAGGCCCGTGGAGGGGTAAACACTGAAGCTTTCTTT.

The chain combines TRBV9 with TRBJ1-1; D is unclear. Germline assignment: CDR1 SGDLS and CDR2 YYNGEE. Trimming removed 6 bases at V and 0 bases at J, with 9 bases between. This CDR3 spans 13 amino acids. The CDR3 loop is CASKANMNTEAFF. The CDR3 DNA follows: TGTGCCAGCAAAGCGAACATGAACACTGAAGCTTTCTTT.